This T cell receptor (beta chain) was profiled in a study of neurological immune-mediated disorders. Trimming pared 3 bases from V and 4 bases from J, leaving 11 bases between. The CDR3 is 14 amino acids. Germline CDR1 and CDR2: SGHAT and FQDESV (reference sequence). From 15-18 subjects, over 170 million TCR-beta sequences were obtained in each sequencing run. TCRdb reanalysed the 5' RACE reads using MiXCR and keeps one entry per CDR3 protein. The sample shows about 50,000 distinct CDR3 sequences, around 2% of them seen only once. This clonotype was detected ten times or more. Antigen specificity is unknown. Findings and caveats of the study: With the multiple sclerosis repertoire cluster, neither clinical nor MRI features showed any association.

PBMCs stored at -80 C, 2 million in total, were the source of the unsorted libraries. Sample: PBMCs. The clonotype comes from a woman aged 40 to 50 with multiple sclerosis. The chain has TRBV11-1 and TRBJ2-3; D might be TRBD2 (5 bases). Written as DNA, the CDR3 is TGTGCCAGCAGCTTGGCCGGGGTCTCAGATACGCAGTATTTT. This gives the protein CASSLAGVSDTQYF.